A single sample is the source of the 13 T cell receptor beta chains below, sequenced in a study of cytomegalovirus exposure and HLA in healthy donors. Amplification used 60 Vbeta primers and 13 Jbeta primers. Assay: immunoSEQ multiplex PCR; the TCRdb copy retains only in-frame clones and omits some. Of under 150,000 clones listed, 81% were seen once; the top ten hold 3% to 5%. The sequencing input was PBMCs. The receptors here all came from a woman aged 25 to 39 in good health and CMV-seronegative.

This clone was picked up a small number of times. The V and J genes are TRBV27 and TRBJ2-5, with 8 bases aligning to TRBD2. TRBJ2-7 matches the DNA end more closely, so the J call is doubtful. Germline V gives CDR1 MNHEY, CDR2 SMNVEV (reference sequence). The CDR3 extends over 15 amino acids. The CDR3 sequence is CASSQLGGRLYEQYF. CDR3 bases: TGTGCCAGCAGTCAGTTAGGCGGGAGGTTATACGAGCAGTACTTC.

This clone has just one count. The chain recombines TRBV19 with TRBJ2-3; 13 bases are shared with TRBD2. The CDR3 totals 16 residues. Per germline, CDR1 LNHDA and CDR2 SQIVND (reference sequence). V lost 6 bases and J lost 6; bases outside the gene matches: 9. In DNA form, the CDR3 reads TGTGCCAGTAGGGAGACTAGCGGGAGGCGGGCCGATACGCAGTATTTT. This gives the protein CASRETSGRRADTQYF.

The CDR3 spells CASLYTSEQYF. The CDR3 bases are TGTGCCAGCCTTTACACATCCGAGCAGTACTTC. The chain has TRBV6-1 and TRBJ2-7; the D is unclear. Germline V lookup: CDR1 MNHNS, CDR2 SASEGT. The V and J ends lost 8 bases and 6 bases respectively, with 11 bases between them. CDR3 size: 11 residues.

CDR3 DNA: TGTGCCAGCAGCCAAGAGGAAGGACAGTTATATAATTCACCCCTCCACTTT. As protein: CASSQEEGQLYNSPLHF. The chain has TRBV4-2 and TRBJ1-6, with a tentative D call TRBD1 (6 bases). Trimming left V 0 bases short and J 4 bases short, with 13 bases between. CDR3 size: 17 residues. CDR1 and CDR2 (germline): LGHNA, YNFKEQ.

This clone has only a few counts. At one end the junction does not follow the germline gene, possibly because of a read error. The chain combines TRBV7-9 with TRBJ2-1; 8 nucleotides agree with TRBD2. Germline lookup yields CDR1 SEHNR and CDR2 FQNEAQ (reference sequence). The CDR3 loop spans 16 amino acids. This chain's CDR3 is CSSSPRGGREEREQFF. DNA of the CDR3: TGTTCCAGCAGCCCCCGGGGGGGGAGAGAAGAGCGTGAGCAGTTCTTC.

V gene TRBV9 combines with J gene TRBJ2-7, with 9 bases that match TRBD2. The CDR3 has 15 residues. V gave up 0 bases and J gave up 2 bases; unmatched junction bases: 3. Germline CDR1 SGDLS, CDR2 YYNGEE. This CDR3 is CASSVATSGPYEQYF. The CDR3 coding sequence is TGTGCCAGCAGCGTAGCAACTAGCGGGCCCTACGAGCAGTACTTC. Complete variable domain (other parts from reference TRBV9 and TRBJ2-7): DSGVTQTPKHLITATGQRVTLRCSPRSGDLSVYWYQQSLDQGLQFLIQYYNGEERAKGNILERFSAQQFPDLHSELNLSSLELGDSALYFCASSVATSGPYEQYFGPGTRLTVT.

The chain uses TRBV7-3 and TRBJ2-2; 11 nucleotides agree with TRBD1. The ends lost 4 bases at V and 5 bases at J; junction bases unmatched: 6. Germline V CDR1 and CDR2: SGHTA, FQGTGA. CDR3 size: 16 residues. The CDR3 sequence: CASSSGQGARTGELFF. The CDR3 DNA is TGTGCCAGCAGCTCCGGACAGGGGGCGAGGACCGGGGAGCTGTTTTTT. Based on the CDR3 plus reference TRBV7-3 and TRBJ2-2, the full variable domain is GAGVSQTPSNKVTEKGKYVELRCDPISGHTALYWYRQSLGQGPEFLIYFQGTGAADDSGLPNDRFFAVRPEGSVSTLKIQRTERGDSAVYLCASSSGQGARTGELFFGEGSRLTVL.

CDR3 amino acids: CSVRTGDSYEQYF. The CDR3 DNA reads as TGCAGCGTTAGGACAGGGGACTCCTACGAGCAGTACTTC. The chain uses TRBV29-1 and TRBJ2-5; TRBD1 matches at 9 bases. The DNA end favors TRBJ2-7, so the J call may be wrong. The CDR3 runs 13 residues. Looked up from germline, CDR1 is SQVTM and CDR2 is ANQGSEA.

The chain recombines TRBV2 with TRBJ1-4, with 12 bases fitting TRBD1. Germline CDR1 reads SNHLY; CDR2 reads FYNNEI. J lost 4 bases, V lost 7 bases, and 4 bases had no gene match. The CDR3 totals 15 residues. CDR3: CASTGQGANNEKLFF. The CDR3 DNA sequence: TGTGCCAGCACGGGACAGGGGGCCAATAATGAAAAACTGTTTTTT.

The chain carries TRBV28 and TRBJ2-3, with 9 bases lining up with TRBD2. This CDR3 has 16 amino acids. The V segment lost 3 bases and the J segment 2 bases; nucleotides outside the gene matches: 6. Germline loops: CDR1 MDHEN, CDR2 SYDVKM. CDR3: CASSLVLAGTTDTQYF. CDR3 nucleotide sequence: TGTGCCAGCAGTTTGGTGCTAGCGGGGACCACAGATACGCAGTATTTT.

The rearrangement links TRBV6-5 to TRBJ2-1; D not certain. CDR1 and CDR2 (germline): MNHEY, SVGAGI. The ends were cut back, 0 bases at V and 14 bases at J, with 11 bases in the middle. The CDR3 loop spans 12 amino acids. The CDR3 protein is CASSYSKDQEFF. The CDR3 DNA reads TGTGCCAGCAGTTACTCGAAAGACCAGGAGTTCTTC.

The gene calls are TRBV18 and TRBJ1-2, with 7 bases identical to TRBD1. Germline CDR1 and CDR2: KGHSH and LQKENI. The ends lost 3 bases at V and 9 bases at J; junction bases unmatched: 10. There are 14 residues in the CDR3. CDR3 loop: CASSPPGTVESYTF. CDR3 coding DNA: TGTGCCAGCTCACCTCCCGGGACAGTGGAGAGCTACACCTTC.

V gene TRBV2 combines with J gene TRBJ1-5; a possible D gene is TRBD1 (5 bases). Trimming took off 4 bases at V and 3 bases at J, with 7 bases between the two ends. The CDR3 is 13 amino acids. The germline gives CDR1 SNHLY, CDR2 FYNNEI. This CDR3 reads CASSGQYNQPQHF. CDR3 nucleotide sequence: TGTGCCAGCAGTGGACAGTACAATCAGCCCCAGCATTTT.